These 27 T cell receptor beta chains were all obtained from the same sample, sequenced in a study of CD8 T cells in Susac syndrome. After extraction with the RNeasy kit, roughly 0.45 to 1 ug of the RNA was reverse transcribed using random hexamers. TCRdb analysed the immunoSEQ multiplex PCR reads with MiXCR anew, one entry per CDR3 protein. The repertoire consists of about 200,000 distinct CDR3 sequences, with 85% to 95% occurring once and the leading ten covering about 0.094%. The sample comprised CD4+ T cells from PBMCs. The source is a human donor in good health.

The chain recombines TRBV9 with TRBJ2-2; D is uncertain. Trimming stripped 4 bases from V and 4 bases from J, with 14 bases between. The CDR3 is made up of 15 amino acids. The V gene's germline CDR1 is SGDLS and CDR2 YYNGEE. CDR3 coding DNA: TGTGCCAGCAGCCTCAAGGGCGATGGCACCGGGGAGCTGTTTTTT. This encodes CASSLKGDGTGELFF. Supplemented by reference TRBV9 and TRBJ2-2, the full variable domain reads DSGVTQTPKHLITATGQRVTLRCSPRSGDLSVYWYQQSLDQGLQFLIQYYNGEERAKGNILERFSAQQFPDLHSELNLSSLELGDSALYFCASSLKGDGTGELFFGEGSRLTVL.

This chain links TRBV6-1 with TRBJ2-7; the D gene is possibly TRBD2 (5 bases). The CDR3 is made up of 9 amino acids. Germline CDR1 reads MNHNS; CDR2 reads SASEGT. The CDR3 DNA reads TGTGCGGGAGAGCACGAGCAGTACGTC. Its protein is CAGEHEQYV.

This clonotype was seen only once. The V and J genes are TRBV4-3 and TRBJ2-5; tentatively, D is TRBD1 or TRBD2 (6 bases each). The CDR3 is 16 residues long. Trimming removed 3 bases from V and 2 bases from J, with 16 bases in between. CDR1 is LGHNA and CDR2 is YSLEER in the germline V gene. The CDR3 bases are TGCGCCAGCAGCCAGACAGGCGGGGCATCTCAAGAGACCCAGTACTTC. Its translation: CASSQTGGASQETQYF.

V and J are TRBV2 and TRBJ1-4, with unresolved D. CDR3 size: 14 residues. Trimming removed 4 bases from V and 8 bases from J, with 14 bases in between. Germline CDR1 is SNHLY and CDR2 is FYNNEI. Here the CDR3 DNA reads TGTGCCAGCAGTGGGGAAGGAGTAGGCGAAAAACTGTTTTTT. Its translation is CASSGEGVGEKLFF.

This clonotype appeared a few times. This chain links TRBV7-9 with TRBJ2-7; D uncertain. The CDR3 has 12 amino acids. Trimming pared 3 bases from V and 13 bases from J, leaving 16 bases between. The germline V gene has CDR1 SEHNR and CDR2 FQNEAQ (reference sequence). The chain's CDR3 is CASSFAVKGQYF. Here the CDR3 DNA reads TGTGCCAGCAGCTTTGCGGTGAAGGGTCAATACTTC.

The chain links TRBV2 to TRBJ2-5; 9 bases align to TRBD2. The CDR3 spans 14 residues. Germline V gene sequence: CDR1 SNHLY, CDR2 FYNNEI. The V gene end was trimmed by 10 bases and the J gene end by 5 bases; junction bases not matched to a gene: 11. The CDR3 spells CATRRTSAFETQYF. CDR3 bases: TGTGCCACGAGGAGGACTAGCGCGTTCGAGACCCAGTACTTC.

The DNA for the CDR3 is TGCGCCAGCAGCTTGGGTATCGTCCCAGGGGGCAACGAGCAGTACGTC. Protein sequence: CASSLGIVPGGNEQYV. The genes are TRBV5-1 and TRBJ2-7; TRBD1 matches at 8 bases. This CDR3 spans 16 amino acids. Unmatched junction bases numbered 10, after V lost 0 bases and J lost 5 bases. The germline gives CDR1 SGHRS, CDR2 YFSETQ.

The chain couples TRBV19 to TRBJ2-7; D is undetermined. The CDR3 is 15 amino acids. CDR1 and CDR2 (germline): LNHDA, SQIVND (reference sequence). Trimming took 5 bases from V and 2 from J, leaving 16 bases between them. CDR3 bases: TGTGCCAGTAGTGATCGGGTTAAGGCCCCCTACGAGCAGTACTTC. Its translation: CASSDRVKAPYEQYF.

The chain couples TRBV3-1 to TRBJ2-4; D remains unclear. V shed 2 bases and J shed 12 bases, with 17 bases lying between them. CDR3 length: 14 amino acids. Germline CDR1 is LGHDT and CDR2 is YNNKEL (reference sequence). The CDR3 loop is CASSQNLPRTTQYF. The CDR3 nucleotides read TGTGCCAGCAGCCAAAACCTACCCAGAACGACTCAGTACTTC.

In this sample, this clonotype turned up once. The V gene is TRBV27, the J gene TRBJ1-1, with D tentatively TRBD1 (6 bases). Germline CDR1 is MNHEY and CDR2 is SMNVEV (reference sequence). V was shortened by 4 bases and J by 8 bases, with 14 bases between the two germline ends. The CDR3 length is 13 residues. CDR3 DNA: TGTGCCAGCAGTTGGTCCACAGGGTCGGAAGCTTTCTTT. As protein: CASSWSTGSEAFF.

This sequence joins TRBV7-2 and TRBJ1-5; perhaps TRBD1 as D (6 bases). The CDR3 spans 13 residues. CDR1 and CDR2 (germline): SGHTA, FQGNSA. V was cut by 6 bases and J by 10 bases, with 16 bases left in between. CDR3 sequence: CASSAGTLRPQHF. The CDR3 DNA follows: TGTGCCAGCAGTGCGGGGACACTAAGACCCCAGCATTTT. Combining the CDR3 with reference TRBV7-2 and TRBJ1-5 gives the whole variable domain GAGVSQSPSNKVTEKGKDVELRCDPISGHTALYWYRQSLGQGLEFLIYFQGNSAPDKSGLPSDRFSAERTGGSVSTLTIQRTQQEDSAVYLCASSAGTLRPQHFGDGTRLSIL.

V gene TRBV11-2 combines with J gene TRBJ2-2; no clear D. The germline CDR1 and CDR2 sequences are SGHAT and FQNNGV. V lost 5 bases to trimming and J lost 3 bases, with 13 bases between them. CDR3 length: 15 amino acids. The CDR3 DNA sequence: TGTGCCAGCAGCCGCCGGGCCTCCGACACCGGGGAGCTGTTTTTT. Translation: CASSRRASDTGELFF.

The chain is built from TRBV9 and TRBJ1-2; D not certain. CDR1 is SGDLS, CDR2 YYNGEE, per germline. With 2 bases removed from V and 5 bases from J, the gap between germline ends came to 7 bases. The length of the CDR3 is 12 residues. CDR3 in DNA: TGTGCCAGCAGCGTGGGCAGATATGGCTACACCTTC. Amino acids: CASSVGRYGYTF.

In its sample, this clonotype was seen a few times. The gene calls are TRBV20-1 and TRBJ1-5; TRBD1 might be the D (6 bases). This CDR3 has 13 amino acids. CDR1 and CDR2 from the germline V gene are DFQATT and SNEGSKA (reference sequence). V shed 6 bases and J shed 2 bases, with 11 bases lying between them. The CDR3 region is CSATPGGNQPQHF. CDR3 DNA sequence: TGCAGTGCCACCCCAGGGGGCAATCAGCCCCAGCATTTT.

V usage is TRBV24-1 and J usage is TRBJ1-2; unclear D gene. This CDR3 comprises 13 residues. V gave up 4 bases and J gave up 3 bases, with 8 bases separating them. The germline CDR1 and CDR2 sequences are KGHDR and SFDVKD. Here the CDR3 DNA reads TGTGCCACCAGTGACCGTTCCGACTATGGCTACACCTTC. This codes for CATSDRSDYGYTF.

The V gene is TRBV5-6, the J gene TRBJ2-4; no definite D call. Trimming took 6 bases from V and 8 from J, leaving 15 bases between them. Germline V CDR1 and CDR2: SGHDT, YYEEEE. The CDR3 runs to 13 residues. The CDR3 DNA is TGTGCCAGCAAAACCTGGAGTCGTGACATTCAGTACTTC. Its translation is CASKTWSRDIQYF.

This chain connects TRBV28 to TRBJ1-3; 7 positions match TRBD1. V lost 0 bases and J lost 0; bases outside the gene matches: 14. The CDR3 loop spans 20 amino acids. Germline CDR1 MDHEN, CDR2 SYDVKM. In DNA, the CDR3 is TGTGCCAGCAGTTTATGGGCCCCGGGACAGCTCGGAAGCTCTGGAAACACCATATATTTT. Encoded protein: CASSLWAPGQLGSSGNTIYF.

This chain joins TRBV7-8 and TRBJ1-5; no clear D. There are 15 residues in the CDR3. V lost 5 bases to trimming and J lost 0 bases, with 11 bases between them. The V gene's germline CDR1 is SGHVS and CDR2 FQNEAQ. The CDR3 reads CASSEEDYSNQPQHF. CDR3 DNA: TGTGCCAGCAGCGAAGAGGATTATAGCAATCAGCCCCAGCATTTT.

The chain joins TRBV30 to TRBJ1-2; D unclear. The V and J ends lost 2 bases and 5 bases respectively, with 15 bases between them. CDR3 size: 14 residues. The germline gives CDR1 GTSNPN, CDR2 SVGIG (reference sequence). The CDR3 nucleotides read TGTGCCTGGAGTAATGAGAGGACTGGATATGGCTACACCTTC. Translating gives CAWSNERTGYGYTF.

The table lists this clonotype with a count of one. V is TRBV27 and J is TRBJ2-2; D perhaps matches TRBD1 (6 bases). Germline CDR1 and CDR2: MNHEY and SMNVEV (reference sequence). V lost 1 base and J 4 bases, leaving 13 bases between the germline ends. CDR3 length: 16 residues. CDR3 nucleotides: TGTGCCAGCAGTTTATTGGCAGGGGATCGCACCGGGGAGCTGTTTTTT. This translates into CASSLLAGDRTGELFF.

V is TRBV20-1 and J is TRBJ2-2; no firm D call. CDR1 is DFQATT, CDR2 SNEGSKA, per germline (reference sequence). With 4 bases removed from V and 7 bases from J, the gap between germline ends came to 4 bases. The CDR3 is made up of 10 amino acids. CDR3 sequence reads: CSATNGELFF. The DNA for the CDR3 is TGCAGTGCTACAAACGGGGAGCTGTTTTTT.

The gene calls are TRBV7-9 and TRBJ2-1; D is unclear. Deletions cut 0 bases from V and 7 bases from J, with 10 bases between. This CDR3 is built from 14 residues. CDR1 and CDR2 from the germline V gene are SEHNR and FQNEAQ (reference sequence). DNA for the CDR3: TGTGCCAGCAGCTTAGCTGCAGGAGTAAATGAGCAGTTCTTC. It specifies CASSLAAGVNEQFF.

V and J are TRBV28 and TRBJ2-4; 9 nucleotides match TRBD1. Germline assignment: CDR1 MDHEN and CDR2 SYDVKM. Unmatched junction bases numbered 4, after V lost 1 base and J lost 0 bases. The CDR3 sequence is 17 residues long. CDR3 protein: CASSLSTGGRAKNIQYF. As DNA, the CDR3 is TGTGCCAGCAGTTTATCGACAGGGGGGCGAGCCAAAAACATTCAGTACTTC.

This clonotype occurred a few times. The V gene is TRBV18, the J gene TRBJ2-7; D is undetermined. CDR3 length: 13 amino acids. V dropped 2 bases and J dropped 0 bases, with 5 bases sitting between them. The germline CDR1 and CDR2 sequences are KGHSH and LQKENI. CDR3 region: CASSPGPSYEQYF. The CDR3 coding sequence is TGTGCCAGCTCACCAGGACCCTCCTACGAGCAGTACTTC.

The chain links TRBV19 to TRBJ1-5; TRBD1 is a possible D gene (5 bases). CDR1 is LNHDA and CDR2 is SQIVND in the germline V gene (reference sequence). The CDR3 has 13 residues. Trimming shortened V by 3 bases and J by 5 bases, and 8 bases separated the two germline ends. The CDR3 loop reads CASSMGEDQPQHF. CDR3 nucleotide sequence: TGTGCCAGTAGTATGGGGGAGGATCAGCCCCAGCATTTT.

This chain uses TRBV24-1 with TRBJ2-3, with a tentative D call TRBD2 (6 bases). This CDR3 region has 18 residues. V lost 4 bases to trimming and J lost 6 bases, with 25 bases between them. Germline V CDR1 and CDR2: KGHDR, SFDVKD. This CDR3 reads CATSDPSKGGVAQDTQYF. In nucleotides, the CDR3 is TGTGCCACCAGTGACCCCTCCAAGGGCGGGGTGGCACAGGATACGCAGTATTTT.

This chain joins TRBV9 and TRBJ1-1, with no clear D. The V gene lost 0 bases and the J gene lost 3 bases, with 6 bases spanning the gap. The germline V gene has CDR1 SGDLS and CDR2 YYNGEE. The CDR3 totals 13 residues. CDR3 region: CASSVDGYTEAFF. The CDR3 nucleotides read TGTGCCAGCAGCGTAGATGGGTACACTGAAGCTTTCTTT.